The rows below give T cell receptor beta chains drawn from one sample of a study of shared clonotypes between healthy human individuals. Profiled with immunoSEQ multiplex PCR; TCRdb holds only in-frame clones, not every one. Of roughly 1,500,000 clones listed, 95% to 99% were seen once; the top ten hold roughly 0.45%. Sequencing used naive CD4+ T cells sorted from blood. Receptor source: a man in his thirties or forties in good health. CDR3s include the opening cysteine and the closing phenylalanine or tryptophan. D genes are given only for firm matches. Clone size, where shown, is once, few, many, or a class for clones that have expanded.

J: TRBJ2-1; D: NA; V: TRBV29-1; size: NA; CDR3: CSVEGVLPTSYNEQFF; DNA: TGCAGCGTTGAGGGAGTTCTCCCCACCTCCTACAATGAGCAGTTCTTC
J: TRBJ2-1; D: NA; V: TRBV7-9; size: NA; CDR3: CASSPRGNDEQFF; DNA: TGTGCCAGCAGCCCGCGAGGGAACGATGAGCAGTTCTTC
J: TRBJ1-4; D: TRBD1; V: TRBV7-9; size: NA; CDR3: CASRNRAGGQANEKLFF; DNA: TGTGCCAGCAGAAATAGGGCAGGGGGCCAAGCTAATGAAAAACTGTTTTTT
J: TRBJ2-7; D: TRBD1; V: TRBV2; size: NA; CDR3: CASSIGQASSYEQYF; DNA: TGTGCCAGCAGTATAGGACAGGCTAGCTCCTACGAGCAGTACTTC
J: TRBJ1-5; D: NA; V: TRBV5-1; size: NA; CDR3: CASSLVSGANQPQHF; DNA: TGCGCCAGCAGCTTGGTATCAGGGGCCAATCAGCCCCAGCATTTT
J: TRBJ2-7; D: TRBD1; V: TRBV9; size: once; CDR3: CASSEGDRGAYEQYF; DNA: TGTGCCAGCAGCGAGGGGGACAGGGGGGCCTACGAGCAGTACTTC
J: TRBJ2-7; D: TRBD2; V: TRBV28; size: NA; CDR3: CASSLGGSSYEQYF; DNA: TGTGCCAGCAGTTTGGGCGGGAGCTCCTACGAGCAGTACTTC
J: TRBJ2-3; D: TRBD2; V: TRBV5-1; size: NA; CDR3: CASSHGTSGLTDTQYF; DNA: TGCGCCAGCAGCCATGGGACTAGCGGACTCACAGATACGCAGTATTTT
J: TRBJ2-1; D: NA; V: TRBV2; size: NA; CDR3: CASSLRRGNEQFF; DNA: TGTGCCAGCAGTTTACGTCGGGGCAATGAGCAGTTCTTC
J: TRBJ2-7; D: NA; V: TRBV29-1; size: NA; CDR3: CSVGGWGPSYEQYF; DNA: TGCAGCGTTGGGGGATGGGGACCATCCTACGAGCAGTACTTC
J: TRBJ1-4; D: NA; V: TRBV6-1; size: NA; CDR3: CASSREKLFF; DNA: TGTGCCAGTAGTCGTGAAAAACTGTTTTTT
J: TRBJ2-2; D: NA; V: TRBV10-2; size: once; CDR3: CASSEALGRPAPTKNGELFF; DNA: TGCGCCAGCAGTGAGGCACTGGGGCGCCCGGCTCCAACGAAGAACGGGGAGCTGTTTTTT
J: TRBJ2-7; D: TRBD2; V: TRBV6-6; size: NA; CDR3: CAATSGRYEQYF; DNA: TGTGCCGCGACTAGCGGGAGGTACGAGCAGTACTTC
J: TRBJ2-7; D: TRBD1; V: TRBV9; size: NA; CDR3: CASSSGQGAFYEQYF; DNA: TGTGCCAGCAGCTCTGGACAGGGGGCTTTCTACGAGCAGTACTTC
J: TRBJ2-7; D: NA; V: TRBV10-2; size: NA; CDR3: CASSDHRYEQYF; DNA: TGCGCCAGCAGTGATCACCGCTACGAGCAGTACTTC
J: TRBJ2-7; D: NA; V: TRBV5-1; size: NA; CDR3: CASSLRGPTSYEQYF; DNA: TGCGCCAGCAGCTTACGGGGGCCGACATCCTACGAGCAGTACTTC
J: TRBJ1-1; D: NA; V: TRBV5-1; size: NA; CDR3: CASSTQGREEAFF; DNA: TGCGCCAGCAGCACGCAAGGGCGGGAAGAAGCTTTCTTT
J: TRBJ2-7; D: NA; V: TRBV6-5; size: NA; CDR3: CASSYGGGEQYF; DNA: TGTGCCAGCAGTTACGGGGGAGGCGAGCAGTACTTC
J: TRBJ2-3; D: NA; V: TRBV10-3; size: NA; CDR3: CAIRSGLHTDTQYF; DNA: TGTGCCATCAGATCGGGACTCCACACAGATACGCAGTATTTT
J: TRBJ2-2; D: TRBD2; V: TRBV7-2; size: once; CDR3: CASSFKSGANTGELFF; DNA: TGTGCCAGCAGCTTCAAGAGCGGGGCGAACACCGGGGAGCTGTTTTTT
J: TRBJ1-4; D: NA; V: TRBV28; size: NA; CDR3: CASSLFREGGKLFF; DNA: TGTGCCAGCAGTTTATTCCGGGAGGGGGGAAAACTGTTTTTT
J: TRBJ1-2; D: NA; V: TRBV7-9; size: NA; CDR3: CASSLGGGASRGGYTF; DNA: TGTGCCAGCAGCTTAGGTGGTGGAGCCAGTCGTGGCGGCTACACCTTC
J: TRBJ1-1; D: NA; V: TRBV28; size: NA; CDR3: CASSSDRWAFF; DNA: TGTGCCAGCAGTTCCGACAGGTGGGCTTTCTTT
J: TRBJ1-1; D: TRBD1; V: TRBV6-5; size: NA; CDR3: CASSDRVTEAFF; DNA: TGTGCCAGCTCGGACAGGGTCACTGAAGCTTTCTTT
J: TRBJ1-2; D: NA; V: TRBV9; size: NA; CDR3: CASTSSRGFNYGYTF; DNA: TGTGCCAGCACTAGTAGTAGGGGATTTAACTATGGCTACACCTTC
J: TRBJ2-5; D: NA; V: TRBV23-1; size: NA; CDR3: CASSQSRQTQYF; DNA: TGCGCCAGCAGTCAATCGAGACAGACCCAGTACTTC
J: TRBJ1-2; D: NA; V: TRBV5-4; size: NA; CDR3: CASSLPGQLVSGYGYTF; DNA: TGTGCCAGCAGCCTCCCGGGACAACTTGTATCGGGCTATGGCTACACCTTC
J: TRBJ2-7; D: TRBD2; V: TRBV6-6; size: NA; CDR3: CASSETSGYEQYF; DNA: TGTGCCAGTTCCGAGACTAGCGGGTACGAGCAGTACTTC